A selection of T cell receptor beta chains follows, all from one sample in a study of Ad26.COV2.S vaccination and SARS-CoV-2 variants. Profiling relied on immunoSEQ multiplex PCR, and the TCRdb table lists in-frame clones only, not all of them. This sample has 500,000 or so clones; roughly 89% occur once, and the top ten carry over 2%. The sample here was peripheral blood, taken in a trial of Ad26.COV2.S vaccine versus placebo. The receptors were sampled from a person aged 18-60 years who received the Ad26.COV2.S COVID-19 vaccine or a placebo. The CDR3 runs from the conserved cysteine through the conserved F or W. D genes are given only for firm matches. The size entry is marked missing in some rows and otherwise reads once, few, many or a size class.

V gene,clone size,J gene,CDR3 length,D gene,CDR3 DNA,CDR3 protein
TRBV11-3,NA,TRBJ2-4,13,NA,TGTGCCAGCAGCGCGGTAGCCAAAAACATTCAGTACTTC,CASSAVAKNIQYF
TRBV15,NA,TRBJ1-3,18,NA,TGTGCCACCAGCAGAGATCGGGGGTTCCAGGGCCGTGGAAACACCATATATTTT,CATSRDRGFQGRGNTIYF
TRBV18,NA,TRBJ2-5,14,NA,TGTGCCAGCTCACCGCAGGGTATAGGGGAGACCCAGTACTTC,CASSPQGIGETQYF
TRBV11-1,few,TRBJ2-7,15,TRBD1,TGTGCCAGCAGCTTAGTTGTGGACAGGGGTGACGAGCAGTACTTC,CASSLVVDRGDEQYF
TRBV5-4,NA,TRBJ2-7,12,NA,TGTGCCAGCAGCATACAGGGTTACGAGCAGTACTTC,CASSIQGYEQYF
TRBV4-3,NA,TRBJ1-2,15,TRBD1,TGCGCCAGCAGCCGGACCCAGGGGGCCCCCTATGGCTACACCTTC,CASSRTQGAPYGYTF
TRBV7-6,NA,TRBJ1-2,13,NA,TGTGCCAGCAGCTTGACAGCTAACTATGGCTACACCTTC,CASSLTANYGYTF
TRBV7-9,NA,TRBJ1-2,13,TRBD1,TGTGCCAGCAGCTACACAGGGGGCGATGGCTACACCTTC,CASSYTGGDGYTF
TRBV24-1,NA,TRBJ2-1,19,NA,TGTGCCACCAGTGATTGGACTGCAGGACACTTGGAATCCTACAATGAGCAGTTCTTC,CATSDWTAGHLESYNEQFF
TRBV4-2,NA,TRBJ1-2,16,NA,TGTGCCAGCAGCCAAGTGAGGACAGAACCAAACTATGGCTACACCTTC,CASSQVRTEPNYGYTF
TRBV19,NA,TRBJ1-5,13,NA,TGTGCCAGTAGTATGGGATTAGGGCGGCCCCAGCATTTT,CASSMGLGRPQHF
TRBV4-1,NA,TRBJ2-5,14,NA,TGCGCCAGCAGCCCCTTCTTGGAGACCTGGACCCAGTACTTC,CASSPFLETWTQYF
TRBV28,NA,TRBJ1-1,12,NA,TGTGCCAGCAGTTCCGGGCCTCCTGAAGCTTTCTTT,CASSSGPPEAFF
TRBV2,once,TRBJ2-7,14,TRBD1,TGTGCCAGCAGTGAAGTGGGACAGGACTACGAGCAGTACTTC,CASSEVGQDYEQYF
TRBV5-1,NA,TRBJ1-2,14,NA,TGCGCCAGCAGCGGCCAAGGGGACGGCTATGGCTACACCTTC,CASSGQGDGYGYTF
TRBV7-2,NA,TRBJ2-1,16,TRBD2,TGTGCCAGCAGCCCCCGAGCGGGAGGGCCGGGTAGGGAGCAGTTCTTC,CASSPRAGGPGREQFF
TRBV7-2,NA,TRBJ2-7,13,NA,TGTGCCAGCAGTCTGGGAAGGTCCTACGAGCAGTACTTC,CASSLGRSYEQYF
TRBV4-1,NA,TRBJ2-5,17,NA,TGCGCCAGCAGCCAAGAAAGACGCCACCGGTCCCAAGAGACCCAGTACTTC,CASSQERRHRSQETQYF
TRBV19,NA,TRBJ2-6,17,TRBD2,TGTGCCAGTAGTATAGGGCTAGCGGGAAGTGGGGCCAACGTCCTGACTTTC,CASSIGLAGSGANVLTF
TRBV11-3,NA,TRBJ2-3,17,TRBD2,TGTGCCAGCAGCTTAGGTTTGTCTAGCGGGGGCACAGATACGCAGTATTTT,CASSLGLSSGGTDTQYF
TRBV6-2/TRBV6-3,NA,TRBJ1-1,13,NA,TGTGCCAGCAGTTCTAGGGCGGGCGTTGAAGCTTTCTTT,CASSSRAGVEAFF
TRBV2,NA,TRBJ2-2,15,NA,TGTGCCAGCAGTGATGGCTTTTGGACGTCCGGGGAGCTGTTTTTT,CASSDGFWTSGELFF
TRBV28,NA,TRBJ2-5,15,TRBD2,TGTGCCAGCAGTTTAGCCCGAGCGGGAGTCGAGACCCAGTACTTC,CASSLARAGVETQYF
TRBV29-1,NA,TRBJ1-2,14,NA,TGCAGCGTTGAAGGGGACCGGGGGTACTATGGCTACACCTTC,CSVEGDRGYYGYTF
TRBV30,NA,TRBJ1-2,15,NA,TGTGCCTGGAGCGACCCTACTGGGGGAAACTATGGCTACACCTTC,CAWSDPTGGNYGYTF
TRBV28,NA,TRBJ1-2,14,TRBD1,TGTGCCAGCAGTTTCTCGCCAGGGGGCAACGGCTACACCTTC,CASSFSPGGNGYTF
TRBV19,NA,TRBJ2-7,16,NA,TGTGCCAGTATCACCGGGCATAACCCGCGAACTATCGAGCAGTACTTC,CASITGHNPRTIEQYF
TRBV19,once,TRBJ1-1,16,NA,TGTGCCAGTAGTATAGGGCAGGGCAATCGGGGCACTGAAGCTTTCTTT,CASSIGQGNRGTEAFF
TRBV12-5,NA,TRBJ2-1,18,NA,TGTGCTAGTGGTTTGGAATTGAGGGCCCCCGGGTCCTACAATGAGCAGTTCTTC,CASGLELRAPGSYNEQFF
TRBV28,once,TRBJ1-3,15,NA,TGTGCCAGCAGTGGATCCCTACCCTCTGGAAACACCATATATTTT,CASSGSLPSGNTIYF
TRBV5-1,NA,TRBJ2-3,16,TRBD2,TGCGCCAGCAGGTCCTTACTAGCGGGAAGCACAGATACGCAGTATTTT,CASRSLLAGSTDTQYF
TRBV28,once,TRBJ2-1,13,NA,TGTGCCAGCAGCGTAGACTATTACAATGAGCAGTTCTTC,CASSVDYYNEQFF
TRBV6-5,NA,TRBJ1-1,12,NA,TGTGCCAGCGGGGGTTGGGAAACCGAAGCTTTCTTT,CASGGWETEAFF
TRBV7-6,NA,TRBJ1-4,14,NA,TGTGCCAGCAGCGCACTGGGGCACGGCCACAAGCCCATTTTT,CASSALGHGHKPIF
TRBV12-1,NA,TRBJ1-5,14,NA,TGTGCCAGCAGCTTAGGCAGAGTTAATCAGCCCCAGCATTTT,CASSLGRVNQPQHF
TRBV12-3/TRBV12-4,NA,TRBJ2-1,13,NA,TGTGCCAGCGGGACGCTCAGGGGTAATGAGCAGTTCTTC,CASGTLRGNEQFF
TRBV10-3,NA,TRBJ1-5,13,NA,TGTGCCATCGGAACAGGGAGCAATCAGCCCCAGCATTTT,CAIGTGSNQPQHF
TRBV28,NA,TRBJ1-1,15,TRBD1,TGTGCCAGCAGTTCCCCGACAGGGGGGACGGCTGAAGCTTTCTTT,CASSSPTGGTAEAFF
TRBV6-5,NA,TRBJ2-7,16,TRBD1,TGTGCCAGCAGTTACTCAGGGGACAGCCCCACCTACGAGCAGTACTTC,CASSYSGDSPTYEQYF
TRBV4-2,NA,TRBJ2-2,18,NA,TGTGCCAGCAGCCAAGACGGCCCCCTAGGAGGGTCGACCGGGGAGCTGTTTTTT,CASSQDGPLGGSTGELFF
TRBV12-3/TRBV12-4,NA,TRBJ1-4,13,TRBD1,TGTGCCAGCAGGGGACAGGGGAATGAAAAACTGTTTTTT,CASRGQGNEKLFF
TRBV6-2/TRBV6-3,NA,TRBJ2-3,16,NA,TGTGCCAGCAGTGCCCGTGGTAGTCAGGCCACAGATACGCAGTATTTT,CASSARGSQATDTQYF
TRBV6-1,NA,TRBJ1-2,13,NA,TGTGCCAGCAGTGAAATAGGGGGGTATGGCTACACCTTC,CASSEIGGYGYTF
TRBV4-3,once,TRBJ1-2,14,NA,TGCGCCAGCAGCCTTCGGGCCGATTTGGGTGGCTACACCTTC,CASSLRADLGGYTF
TRBV6-6,NA,TRBJ2-7,15,NA,TGTGCCAGCAGCACGGGACAGCCGGGAGTATACGAGCAGTACTTC,CASSTGQPGVYEQYF
TRBV6-5,NA,TRBJ1-1,13,NA,TGTGCCAGCAGTCCAGGGTGGAACACTGAAGCTTTCTTT,CASSPGWNTEAFF
TRBV2,NA,TRBJ2-7,14,TRBD1,TGTGCCAGCATCGCGAACAGGGGTAGCAACGAGCAGTACTTC,CASIANRGSNEQYF
TRBV6-5,NA,TRBJ1-1,13,NA,TGTGCCAGCACCAACGAAGGGGGAACCGAAGCTTTCTTT,CASTNEGGTEAFF
TRBV2,NA,TRBJ1-2,14,TRBD1,TGTGCCAGCAGTTCGGACAGGTGGGACTATGGCTACACCTTC,CASSSDRWDYGYTF
TRBV29-1,NA,TRBJ2-3,15,TRBD1,TGCAGCGGTGAGGGGACAGTCTCTAGCACAGATACGCAGTATTTT,CSGEGTVSSTDTQYF
TRBV5-6,NA,TRBJ1-3,14,NA,TGTGCCACTGGGATCGGAAGCTCTGGAAACACCATATATTTT,CATGIGSSGNTIYF
TRBV5-1,once,TRBJ2-1,14,NA,TGCGCCAGCAGCCACCGGGACTTTAAAAATGAGCAGTTCTTC,CASSHRDFKNEQFF